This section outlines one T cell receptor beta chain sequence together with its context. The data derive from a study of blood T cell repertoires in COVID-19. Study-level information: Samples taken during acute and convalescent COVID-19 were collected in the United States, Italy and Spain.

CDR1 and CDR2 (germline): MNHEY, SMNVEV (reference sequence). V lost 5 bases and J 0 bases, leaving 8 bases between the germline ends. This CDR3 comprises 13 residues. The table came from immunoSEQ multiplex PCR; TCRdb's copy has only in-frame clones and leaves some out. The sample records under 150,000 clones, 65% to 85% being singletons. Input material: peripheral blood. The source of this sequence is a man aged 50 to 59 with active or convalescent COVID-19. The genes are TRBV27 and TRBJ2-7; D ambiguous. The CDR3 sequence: CASSVSVSYEQYF. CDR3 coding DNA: TGTGCCAGCAGTGTTAGTGTCTCCTACGAGCAGTACTTC.